Reported below is one TCR beta chain. As handled by the study authors: Amplified reference gene primers provided the basis for estimating nucleated cell counts. Clones were read by immunoSEQ multiplex PCR, and TCRdb kept only the in-frame ones, dropping some. V and J calls and clone size are copied from that table; D and trimming were computed from the DNA. Of 40,000 to 50,000 clones in the sample, around 90% were seen once. These data are taken from a study of blood T cell repertoires in COVID-19. In the study overall: Samples came from the United States, Italy and Spain, spanning acute and convalescent COVID-19. PBMCs, B-cell-depleted T cells, or T cells provided the cDNA or gDNA that made up the material.

This clonotype was sampled from a human donor in a cohort sampled during active COVID-19. Sequencing was carried out using peripheral blood.

The CDR3 here is CASSSLLYGYTF. DNA for the CDR3: TGTGCCAGTTCATCCCTACTCTATGGCTACACCTTC. V and J are TRBV19 and TRBJ1-2; D is unclear. Germline CDR1 reads LNHDA; CDR2 reads SQIVND (reference sequence). The V and J ends lost 8 bases and 4 bases respectively, with 11 bases between them. The CDR3 runs 12 residues.